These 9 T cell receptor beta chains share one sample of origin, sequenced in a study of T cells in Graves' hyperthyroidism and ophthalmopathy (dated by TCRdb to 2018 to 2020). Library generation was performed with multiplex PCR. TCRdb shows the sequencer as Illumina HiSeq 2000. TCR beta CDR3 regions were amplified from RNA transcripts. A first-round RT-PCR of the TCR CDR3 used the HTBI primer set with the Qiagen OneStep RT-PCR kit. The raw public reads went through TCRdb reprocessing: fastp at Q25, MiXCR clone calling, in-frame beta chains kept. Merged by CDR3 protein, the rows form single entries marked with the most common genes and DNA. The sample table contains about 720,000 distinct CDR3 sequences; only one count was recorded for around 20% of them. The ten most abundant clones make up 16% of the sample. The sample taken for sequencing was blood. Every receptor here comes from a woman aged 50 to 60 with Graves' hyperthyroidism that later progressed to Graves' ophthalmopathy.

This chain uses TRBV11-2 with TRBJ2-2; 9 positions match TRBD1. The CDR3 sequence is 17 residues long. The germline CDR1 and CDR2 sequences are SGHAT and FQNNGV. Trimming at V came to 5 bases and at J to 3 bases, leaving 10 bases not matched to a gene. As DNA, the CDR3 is TGTGCCAGCAGCCTACCTTACAGGGGGCGAGACACCGGGGAGCTGTTTTTT. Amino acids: CASSLPYRGRDTGELFF.

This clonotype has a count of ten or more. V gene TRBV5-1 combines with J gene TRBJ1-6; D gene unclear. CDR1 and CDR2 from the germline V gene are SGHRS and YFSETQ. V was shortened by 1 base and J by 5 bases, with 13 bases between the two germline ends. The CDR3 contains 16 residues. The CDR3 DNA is TGCGCCAGCAGCTTGAGTTGGGGAATGGATAATTCACCCCTCCACTTT. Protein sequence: CASSLSWGMDNSPLHF.

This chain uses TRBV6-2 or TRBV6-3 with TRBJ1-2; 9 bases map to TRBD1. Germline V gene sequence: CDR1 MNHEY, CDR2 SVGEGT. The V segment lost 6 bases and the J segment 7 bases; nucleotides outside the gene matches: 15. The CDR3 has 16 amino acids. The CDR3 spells CASRGTRGQGVGGYTF. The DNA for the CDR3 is TGTGCCAGCAGGGGCACCAGGGGACAGGGCGTAGGTGGCTACACCTTC.

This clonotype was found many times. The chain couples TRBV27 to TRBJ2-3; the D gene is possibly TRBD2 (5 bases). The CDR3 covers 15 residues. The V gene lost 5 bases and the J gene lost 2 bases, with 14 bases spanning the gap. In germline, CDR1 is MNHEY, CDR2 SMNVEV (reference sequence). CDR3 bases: TGTGCCAGCAGTAACTTTTGGACTTCCACAGATACGCAGTATTTT. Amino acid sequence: CASSNFWTSTDTQYF.

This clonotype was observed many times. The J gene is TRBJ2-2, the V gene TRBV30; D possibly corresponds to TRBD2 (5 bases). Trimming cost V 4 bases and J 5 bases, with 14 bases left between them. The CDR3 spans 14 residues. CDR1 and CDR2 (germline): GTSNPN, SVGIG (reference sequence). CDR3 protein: CAWTTAGATGELFF. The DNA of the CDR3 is TGTGCCTGGACCACCGCGGGTGCAACCGGGGAGCTGTTTTTT.

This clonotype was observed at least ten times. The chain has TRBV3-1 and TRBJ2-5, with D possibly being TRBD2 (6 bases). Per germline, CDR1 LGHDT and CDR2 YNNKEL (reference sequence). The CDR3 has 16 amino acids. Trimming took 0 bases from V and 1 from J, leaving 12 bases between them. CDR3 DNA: TGTGCCAGCAGCCAAGATTTAGGGCGGGGCCAAGAGACCCAGTACTTC. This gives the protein CASSQDLGRGQETQYF.

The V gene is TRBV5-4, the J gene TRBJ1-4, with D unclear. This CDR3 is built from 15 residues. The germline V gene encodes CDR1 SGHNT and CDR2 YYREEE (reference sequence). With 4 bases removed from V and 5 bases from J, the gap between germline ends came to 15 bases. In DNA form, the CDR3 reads TGTGCCAGCAGCATCTCCCTCGGAGTAAATGAAAAACTGTTTTTT. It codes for CASSISLGVNEKLFF.

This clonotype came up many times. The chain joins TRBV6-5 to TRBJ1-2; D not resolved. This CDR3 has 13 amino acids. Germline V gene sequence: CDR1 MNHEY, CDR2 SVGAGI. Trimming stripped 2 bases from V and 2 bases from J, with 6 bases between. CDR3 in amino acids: CASSYRTNYGYTF. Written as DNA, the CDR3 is TGTGCCAGCAGTTACAGGACCAACTATGGCTACACCTTC.

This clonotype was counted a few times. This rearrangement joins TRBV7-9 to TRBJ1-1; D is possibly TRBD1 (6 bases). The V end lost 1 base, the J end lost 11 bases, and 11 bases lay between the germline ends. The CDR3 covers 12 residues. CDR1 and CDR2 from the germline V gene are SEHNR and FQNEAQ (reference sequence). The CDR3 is CASSLVQGVAFF. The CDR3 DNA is TGTGCCAGCAGCTTAGTACAGGGCGTCGCTTTCTTT.